This entry lists 9 T cell receptor beta chains sequenced from one sample in a study of shared clonotypes between healthy human individuals. Some clones are missing from TCRdb's copy, which holds only in-frame ones; the method was immunoSEQ multiplex PCR. This sample yields some 2.1 million clones, of which 85% to 95% are seen a single time; more than 0.1% belongs to the top ten. Sequencing used naive CD4+ T cells sorted from blood. Subset indicated: CD45RA+ positively selected. The receptors were sampled from a man between 18 and 35 years old in good health.

Regarding this clone: The same CDR3 can be traced to other DNA sequences in this sample. The rearrangement links TRBV30 to TRBJ2-2; no reliable D call. CDR3 length: 12 amino acids. V was clipped by 2 bases and J by 3 bases, with 4 bases between them. Germline CDR1 GTSNPN, CDR2 SVGIG (reference sequence). The CDR3 region has the DNA TGTGCCTGGAGTAGGGACACCGGGGAGCTGTTTTTT. It yields the protein CAWSRDTGELFF.

This chain joins TRBV10-3 and TRBJ1-1; D is unresolved. The CDR3 covers 11 residues. Germline-derived CDR1 and CDR2 are ENHRY and SYGVKD. Trimming removed 3 bases from V and 3 bases from J, with 2 bases in between. In nucleotides, the CDR3 is TGTGCCATCAGTGATTACACTGAAGCTTTCTTT. This sequence encodes CAISDYTEAFF.

The chain employs TRBV6-6 and TRBJ1-1; 9 bases are shared with TRBD1. The CDR3 loop spans 14 amino acids. Germline values: CDR1 MNHNY, CDR2 SVGAGI (reference sequence). The ends lost 6 bases at V and 6 bases at J; junction bases unmatched: 8. DNA of the CDR3: TGTGCCAGCAGCAGGTTACAGGGGGCCTCTGAAGCTTTCTTT. It is translated as CASSRLQGASEAFF.

The CDR3 DNA follows: TGTGCCACCAGCAGAGATTTTAACACAGATACGCAGTATTTT. Residues: CATSRDFNTDTQYF. This sequence joins TRBV15 and TRBJ2-3; D is unclear. Trimming left V 0 bases short and J 2 bases short, with 6 bases between. Germline V gives CDR1 LNHNV, CDR2 YYDKDF (reference sequence). The CDR3 runs 14 residues.

Notes on this clone: The same CDR3 also results from other DNA sequences found in this sample. The genes are TRBV6-1 and TRBJ1-5, with 7 bases fitting TRBD1. Germline V gene data show CDR1 as MNHNS and CDR2 as SASEGT. This CDR3 has 14 residues. The junction had 3 bases not matched to a gene; V was cut back by 2 bases and J by 5 bases. The CDR3 DNA reads TGTGCCAGCAGTGAACGAGGGGGCTATCAGCCCCAGCATTTT. This gives the protein CASSERGGYQPQHF.

This rearrangement joins TRBV6-5 to TRBJ1-6, with 8 positions matching TRBD1. The CDR3 covers 14 residues. J lost 8 bases, V lost 5 bases, and 5 bases had no gene match. The V gene's germline CDR1 is MNHEY and CDR2 SVGAGI. CDR3 loop: CASSPGQVDSPLHF. In nucleotides, the CDR3 is TGTGCCAGCAGTCCGGGACAGGTCGATTCACCCCTCCACTTT.

The rearrangement links TRBV6-5 to TRBJ2-7, with a possible D match to TRBD1 (6 bases). Between the trimmed V and J ends, which lost 3 bases and 3 bases, there was a span of 12 bases. Germline-derived CDR1 and CDR2 are MNHEY and SVGAGI. This CDR3 has 14 residues. CDR3 sequence reads: CASSYRQGLYEQYF. In DNA form, the CDR3 reads TGTGCCAGCAGTTATCGCCAGGGGCTCTACGAGCAGTACTTC.

The J gene is TRBJ2-5, the V gene TRBV5-1; D is uncertain. This CDR3 spans 15 amino acids. From germline, CDR1 is SGHRS and CDR2 YFSETQ. Trimming removed 4 bases from V and 1 base from J, with 14 bases in between. In DNA, the CDR3 is TGCGCCAGCAGCCAATTAAACAGTCCCCAAGAGACCCAGTACTTC. Amino acid sequence: CASSQLNSPQETQYF.

This chain uses TRBV7-6 with TRBJ2-6; D gene uncertain. The germline gives CDR1 SGHVS, CDR2 FNYEAQ. CDR3 length equals 17 residues. V was cut by 5 bases and J by 0 bases, with 14 bases left in between. The CDR3 sequence is CASSGQGPNSGANVLTF. As DNA, the CDR3 is TGTGCCAGCAGCGGGCAAGGTCCCAACTCTGGGGCCAACGTCCTGACTTTC.